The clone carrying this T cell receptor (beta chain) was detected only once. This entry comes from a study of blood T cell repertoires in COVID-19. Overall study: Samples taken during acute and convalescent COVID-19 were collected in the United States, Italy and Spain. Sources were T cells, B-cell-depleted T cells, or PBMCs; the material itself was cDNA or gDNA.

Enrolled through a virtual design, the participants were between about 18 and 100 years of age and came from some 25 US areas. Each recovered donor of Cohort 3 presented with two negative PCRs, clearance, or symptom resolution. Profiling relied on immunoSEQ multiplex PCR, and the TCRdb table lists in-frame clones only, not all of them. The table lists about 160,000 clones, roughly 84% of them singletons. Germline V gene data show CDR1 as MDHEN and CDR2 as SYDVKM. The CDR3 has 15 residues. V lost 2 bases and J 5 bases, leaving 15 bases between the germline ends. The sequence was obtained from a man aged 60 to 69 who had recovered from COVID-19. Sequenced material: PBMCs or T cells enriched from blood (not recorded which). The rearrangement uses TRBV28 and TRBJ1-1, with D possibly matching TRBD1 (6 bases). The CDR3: CASSLRQDWGTEAFF. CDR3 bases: TGTGCCAGCAGTTTAAGACAGGACTGGGGTACTGAAGCTTTCTTT.